This entry describes one T cell receptor (beta chain). Study processing details: The assay estimated nucleated cells by amplifying reference gene primers. The method was immunoSEQ multiplex PCR; TCRdb's version includes in-frame clones alone and lacks a portion of them. The V and J calls and clone size come from that table; D and trimming were worked out from the DNA. In the table there are 50,000 to 80,000 clones, 80% to 90% of which are singletons. This sample was taken from a study of blood T cell repertoires in COVID-19. About the research overall: Some COVID-19 samples were acute and others convalescent; all came from the United States, Italy and Spain. PBMCs, B-cell-depleted T cells, or T cells were the source of the cDNA or gDNA that made up the material.

The Seattle patients joined while their infection was active and were tracked longitudinally afterward. The CDR3 runs 12 residues. With 3 bases clipped from V and 14 bases from J, the junction kept 1 base outside the gene matches. Per the germline V gene, CDR1 is SGHRS and CDR2 is YFSETQ. The receptor's source is a woman aged 55 to 70 with COVID-19, enrolled during active disease. The material sequenced was peripheral blood. This chain connects TRBV5-1 to TRBJ2-1; 14 bases align to TRBD2. In DNA form, the CDR3 reads TGCGCCAGCAGCTCGGGACTAGCGGGAGAGTTCTTC. Its translation is CASSSGLAGEFF.